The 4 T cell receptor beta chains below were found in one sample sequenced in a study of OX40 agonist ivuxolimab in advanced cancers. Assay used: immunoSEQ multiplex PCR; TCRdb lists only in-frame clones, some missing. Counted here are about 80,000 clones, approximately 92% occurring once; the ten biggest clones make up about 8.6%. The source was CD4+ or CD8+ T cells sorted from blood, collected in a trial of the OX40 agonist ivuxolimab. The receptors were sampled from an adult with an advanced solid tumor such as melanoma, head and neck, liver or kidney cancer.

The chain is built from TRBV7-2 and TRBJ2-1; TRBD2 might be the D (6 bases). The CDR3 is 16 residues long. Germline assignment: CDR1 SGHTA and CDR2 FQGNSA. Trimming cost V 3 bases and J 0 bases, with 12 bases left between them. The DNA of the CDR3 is TGTGCCAGCAGCTTTGACTTCGGGAGCTCCTACAATGAGCAGTTCTTC. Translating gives CASSFDFGSSYNEQFF.

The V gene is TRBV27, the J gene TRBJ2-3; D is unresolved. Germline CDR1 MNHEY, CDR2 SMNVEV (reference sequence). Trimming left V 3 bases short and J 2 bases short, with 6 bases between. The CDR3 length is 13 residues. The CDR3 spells CASSFGFTDTQYF. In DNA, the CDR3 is TGTGCCAGCAGTTTCGGATTCACAGATACGCAGTATTTT.

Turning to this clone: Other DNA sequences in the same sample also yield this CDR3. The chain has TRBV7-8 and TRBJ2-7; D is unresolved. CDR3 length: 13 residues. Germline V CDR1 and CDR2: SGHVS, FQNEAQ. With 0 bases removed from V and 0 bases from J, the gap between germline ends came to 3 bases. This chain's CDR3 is CASSLASSYEQYF. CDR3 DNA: TGTGCCAGCAGCTTAGCAAGCTCCTACGAGCAGTACTTC.

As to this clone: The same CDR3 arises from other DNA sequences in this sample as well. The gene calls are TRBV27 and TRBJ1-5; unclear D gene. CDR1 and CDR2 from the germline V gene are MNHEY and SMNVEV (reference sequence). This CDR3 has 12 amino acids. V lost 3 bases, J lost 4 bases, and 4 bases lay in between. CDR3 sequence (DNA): TGTGCCAGCAGTTTTACAAATCAGCCCCAGCATTTT. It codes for CASSFTNQPQHF.